These 10 T cell receptor beta chains originate from one sample sequenced in a study of cytomegalovirus exposure and HLA in healthy donors listed by TCRdb under 2017. Library construction relied on the immunoSEQ multiplex PCR assay. For the multiplex PCR, a mixture combining 60 forward primers for TCR Vbeta segments and 13 reverse primers for TCR Jbeta segments was used. Not all clones reach the TCRdb copy of this immuneACCESS table, which keeps in-frame sequences only. Checked studies attribute under half of the gap to unresolved V genes and leave the rest unexplained. The sample table records some 91,000 clones; approximately 89% of these occur just once. Clones ranked in the top ten supply 8% to 10% of the sample. The sequenced sample was PBMCs. These receptors all stem from a man younger than 40 in good health and CMV-seropositive.

V gene TRBV28 combines with J gene TRBJ2-7, with D unresolved. CDR1 is MDHEN, CDR2 SYDVKM, per germline. V lost 2 bases and J lost 2, with 7 bases in between. The CDR3 is 13 amino acids. Written as DNA, the CDR3 is TGTGCCAGCAGTTTACCCCAAACCTACGAGCAGTACTTC. It encodes CASSLPQTYEQYF.

The V gene is TRBV19, the J gene TRBJ2-7, with D possibly being TRBD2 (7 bases). The CDR3 length is 14 residues. Per germline, CDR1 LNHDA and CDR2 SQIVND (reference sequence). The V end was cut by 2 bases, the J end by 5 bases, with 13 bases between. The CDR3 bases are TGTGCCAGTAGTATACGGGGGGCTCTTCACGAGCAGTACTTC. It specifies CASSIRGALHEQYF.

The V call is TRBV18, the J call TRBJ2-7, with a tentative D call TRBD2 (6 bases). V was trimmed by 3 bases and J by 6 bases, leaving 15 bases between them. This CDR3 comprises 14 residues. Germline V CDR1 and CDR2: KGHSH, LQKENI. CDR3 in DNA: TGTGCCAGCTCACCGGAGGGGTCTTACGTCGAGCAGTACTTC. It encodes CASSPEGSYVEQYF.

This chain joins TRBV6-1 and TRBJ2-1; 9 nucleotides match TRBD1. Germline CDR1 is MNHNS and CDR2 is SASEGT. The CDR3 runs 14 residues. V was clipped by 3 bases and J by 8 bases; unmatched bases: 5. Written as DNA, the CDR3 is TGTGCCAGCAGTGAGTGGGACAGGGTCTATGAGCAGTTCTTC. It codes for CASSEWDRVYEQFF.

CDR3 protein: CASMDSKLLYNEQFF. CDR3 nucleotide sequence: TGTGCCAGTATGGACTCGAAGCTCCTCTACAATGAGCAGTTCTTC. V gene TRBV19 combines with J gene TRBJ2-1; D is perhaps TRBD2 (5 bases). Germline V gene sequence: CDR1 LNHDA, CDR2 SQIVND (reference sequence). V lost 7 bases and J lost 3, with 16 bases in between. The CDR3 sequence is 15 residues long.

As concerns this clone: Its ends do not fully match the called genes, so a read error is possible. The V gene is TRBV11-3, the J gene TRBJ1-2, with 7 bases matching TRBD1. The length of the CDR3 is 13 residues. Germline CDR1 reads SGHNT; CDR2 reads YENEEA. The CDR3 protein is CASSSTTGAPSAF. CDR3 nucleotide sequence: TGTGCCAGCAGCTCGACTACAGGGGCCCCTAGCGCCTTC.

V is TRBV7-9 and J is TRBJ1-1, with 11 bases aligning to TRBD1. Looked up from germline, CDR1 is SEHNR and CDR2 is FQNEAQ (reference sequence). The CDR3 is 16 residues long. J gave up 3 bases and V 5 bases, and 8 bases lay outside the gene matches. CDR3 in amino acids: CASSPGTGGIDTEAFF. The CDR3 coding sequence is TGTGCCAGCAGCCCCGGGACAGGGGGTATTGACACTGAAGCTTTCTTT.

The J gene is TRBJ1-5, the V gene TRBV28; D uncertain. The length of the CDR3 is 15 residues. Trimming removed 4 bases from V and 3 bases from J, with 13 bases in between. Per the germline V gene, CDR1 is MDHEN and CDR2 is SYDVKM. CDR3 nucleotides: TGTGCCAGCAGTTCCCGGGGTGAGGCCAATCAGCCCCAGCATTTT. Translated: CASSSRGEANQPQHF.

The V and J genes are TRBV6-1 and TRBJ2-2; 11 bases are a match to TRBD2. J gave up 13 bases and V 4 bases, and 2 bases lay outside the gene matches. The CDR3 loop spans 12 amino acids. Looked up from germline, CDR1 is MNHNS and CDR2 is SASEGT. The DNA for the CDR3 is TGTGCCAGCAGTGCTAGCGGGAGGTCGCTGTTTTTT. It is translated as CASSASGRSLFF.

The chain joins TRBV5-1 to TRBJ2-7, with D maybe TRBD2 (6 bases). V lost 4 bases and J lost 2, with 16 bases in between. The CDR3 sequence is 15 residues long. The germline gives CDR1 SGHRS, CDR2 YFSETQ. CDR3 loop: CASSGYRDFTYEQYF. DNA for the CDR3: TGCGCCAGCAGCGGCTACCGGGACTTCACCTACGAGCAGTACTTC.